This TCR beta chain was captured by sequencing in a study of T cell clusters in autoimmune cytopenias. About this clonotype itself: Its target is unknown.

Study-level points and caveats: No experiment has yet validated the function of the T cell clusters defined in silico. A dominant lymphoma-associated repertoire apparently masked the cluster-lack signature in secondary cytopenia versus chronic lymphocytic leukemia.

Multiplex touch-down PCR amplified TRB using TRB-A and TRB-B pools in one tube. TCRdb reanalyzed the multiplex PCR reads and collapses them to one entry per CDR3 protein, without DNA. In all, the sample yields several thousand distinct CDR3 sequences. TRB was amplified from around 0.25 ug of peripheral blood genomic DNA per sample. This CDR3 is 11 amino acids long. Germline V gene data show CDR1 as MNHEY and CDR2 as SVGAGI. The chain uses TRBV6-5 and TRBJ1-2; TCRdb calls TRBD1, which cannot be checked without DNA. This receptor was identified in a human donor with an autoimmune cytopenia or autoimmune hepatitis (not recorded which). Specimen: peripheral blood. The CDR3 protein is CASSTGYGYTF.